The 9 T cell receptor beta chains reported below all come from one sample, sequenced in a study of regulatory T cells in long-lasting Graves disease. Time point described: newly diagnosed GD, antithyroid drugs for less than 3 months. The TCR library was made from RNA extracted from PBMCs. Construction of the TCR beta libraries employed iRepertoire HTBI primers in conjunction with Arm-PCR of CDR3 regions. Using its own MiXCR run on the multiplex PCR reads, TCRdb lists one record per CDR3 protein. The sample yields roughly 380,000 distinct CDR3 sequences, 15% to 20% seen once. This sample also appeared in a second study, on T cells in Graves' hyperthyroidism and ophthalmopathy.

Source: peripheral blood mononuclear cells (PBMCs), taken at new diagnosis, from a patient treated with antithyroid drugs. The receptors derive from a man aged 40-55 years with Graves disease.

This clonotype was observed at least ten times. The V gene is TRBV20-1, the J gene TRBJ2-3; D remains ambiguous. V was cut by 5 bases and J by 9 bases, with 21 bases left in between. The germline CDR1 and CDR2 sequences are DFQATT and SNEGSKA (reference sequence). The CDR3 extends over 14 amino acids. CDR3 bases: TGCAGTGCTTCGCTAGACAAACGATTTGGCACGCAGTATTTT. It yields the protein CSASLDKRFGTQYF.

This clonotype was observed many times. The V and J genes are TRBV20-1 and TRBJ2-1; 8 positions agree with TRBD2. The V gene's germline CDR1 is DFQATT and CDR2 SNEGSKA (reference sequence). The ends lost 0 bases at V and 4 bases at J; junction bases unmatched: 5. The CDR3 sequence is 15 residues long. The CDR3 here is CSAREPGGLYNEQFF. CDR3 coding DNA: TGCAGTGCTAGAGAGCCGGGGGGGCTTTACAATGAGCAGTTCTTC.

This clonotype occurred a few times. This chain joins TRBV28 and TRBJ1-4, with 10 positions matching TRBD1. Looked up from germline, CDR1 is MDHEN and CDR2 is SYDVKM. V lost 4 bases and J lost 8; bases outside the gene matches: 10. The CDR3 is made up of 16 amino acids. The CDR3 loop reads CASSSTGTGAEEKLFF. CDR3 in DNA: TGTGCCAGCAGTTCAACCGGGACAGGGGCGGAAGAAAAACTGTTTTTT.

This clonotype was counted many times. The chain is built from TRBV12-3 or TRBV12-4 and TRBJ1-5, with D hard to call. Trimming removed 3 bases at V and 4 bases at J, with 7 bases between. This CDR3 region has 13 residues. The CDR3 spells CASSFSQNQPQHF. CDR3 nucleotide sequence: TGTGCCAGCAGTTTCTCGCAAAATCAGCCCCAGCATTTT.

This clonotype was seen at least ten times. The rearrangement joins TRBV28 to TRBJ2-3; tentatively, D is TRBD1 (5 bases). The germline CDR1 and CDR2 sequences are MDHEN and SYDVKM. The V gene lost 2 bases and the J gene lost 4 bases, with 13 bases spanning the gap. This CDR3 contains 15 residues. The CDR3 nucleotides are TGTGCCAGCAGTTTACCGGCAGGGTGGGCAGATACGCAGTATTTT. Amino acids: CASSLPAGWADTQYF. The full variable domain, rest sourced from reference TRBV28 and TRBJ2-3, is DVKVTQSSRYLVKRTGEKVFLECVQDMDHENMFWYRQDPGLGLRLIYFSYDVKMKEKGDIPEGYSVSREKKERFSLILESASTNQTSMYLCASSLPAGWADTQYFGPGTRLTVL.

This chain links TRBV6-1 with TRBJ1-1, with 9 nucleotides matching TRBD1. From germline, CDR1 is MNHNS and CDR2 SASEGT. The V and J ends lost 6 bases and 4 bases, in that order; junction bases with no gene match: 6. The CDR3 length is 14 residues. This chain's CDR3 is CASRQGATGTEAFF. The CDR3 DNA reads TGTGCCAGCAGACAGGGGGCTACAGGCACTGAAGCTTTCTTT.

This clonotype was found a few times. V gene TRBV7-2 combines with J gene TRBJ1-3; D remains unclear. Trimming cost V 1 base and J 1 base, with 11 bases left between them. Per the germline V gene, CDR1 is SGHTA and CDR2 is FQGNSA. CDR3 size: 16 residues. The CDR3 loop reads CASSLVSSGSGNTIYF. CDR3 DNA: TGTGCCAGCAGCTTAGTTTCATCAGGATCTGGAAACACCATATATTTT.

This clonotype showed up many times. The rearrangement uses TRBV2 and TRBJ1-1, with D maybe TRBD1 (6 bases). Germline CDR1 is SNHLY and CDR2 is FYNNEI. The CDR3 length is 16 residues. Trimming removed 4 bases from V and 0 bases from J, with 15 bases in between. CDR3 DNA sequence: TGTGCCAGCAGTGTCAGGGGCGCAGGTATGAACACTGAAGCTTTCTTT. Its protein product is CASSVRGAGMNTEAFF. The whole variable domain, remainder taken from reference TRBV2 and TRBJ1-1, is EPEVTQTPSHQVTQMGQEVILRCVPISNHLYFYWYRQILGQKVEFLVSFYNNEISEKSEIFDDQFSVERPDGSNFTLKIRSTKLEDSAMYFCASSVRGAGMNTEAFFGQGTRLTVV.

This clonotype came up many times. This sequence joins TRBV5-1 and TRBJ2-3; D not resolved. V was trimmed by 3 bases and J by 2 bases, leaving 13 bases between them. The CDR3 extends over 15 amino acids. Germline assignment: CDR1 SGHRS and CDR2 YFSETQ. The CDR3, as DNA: TGCGCCAGCAGCTATCGGGTTACCCTCACAGATACGCAGTATTTT. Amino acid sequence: CASSYRVTLTDTQYF.